These 12 T cell receptor beta chains were all obtained from the same sample, sequenced in a study of control samples from healthy donors and cancer patients. Assay used: immunoSEQ multiplex PCR; TCRdb lists only in-frame clones, some missing. Here the sample table reports under 200,000 clones. What was sequenced was blood. The receptors stem from a woman under 40 in good health.

The chain has TRBV4-1 and TRBJ2-1; D may be TRBD2 (6 bases). Germline values: CDR1 MGHRA, CDR2 YSYEKL. The CDR3 sequence is 14 residues long. Trimming removed 1 base at V and 8 bases at J, with 12 bases between. The CDR3 coding sequence is TGCGCCAGCAGCCAAGTGAGGAGGGCGGATGAGCAGTTCTTC. Amino acids: CASSQVRRADEQFF.

The rearrangement joins TRBV4-2 to TRBJ2-3; 10 bases fit TRBD2. The CDR3 runs to 16 residues. The V segment lost 0 bases and the J segment 1 base; nucleotides outside the gene matches: 1. Germline V gives CDR1 LGHNA, CDR2 YNFKEQ. The CDR3 nucleotides are TGTGCCAGCAGCCAAGATCTAGCGGGGGGCACAGATACGCAGTATTTT. This codes for CASSQDLAGGTDTQYF.

This chain's CDR3 is CASSLAPGLSGNTIYF. The CDR3 nucleotides are TGTGCCAGCAGCTTAGCCCCGGGCCTCTCTGGAAACACCATATATTTT. The chain carries TRBV7-2 and TRBJ1-3; D is unresolved. The V and J ends lost 0 bases and 0 bases respectively, with 9 bases between them. CDR3 length equals 16 residues. Looked up from germline, CDR1 is SGHTA and CDR2 is FQGNSA.

The chain joins TRBV5-6 to TRBJ2-3; 9 bases fit TRBD1. The length of the CDR3 is 15 residues. Per the germline V gene, CDR1 is SGHDT and CDR2 is YYEEEE. The junction had 8 bases not matched to a gene; V was cut back by 4 bases and J by 5 bases. The DNA of the CDR3 is TGTGCCAGCAGCGTCCGGGGACAGGGAGGAGATACGCAGTATTTT. It codes for CASSVRGQGGDTQYF.

This chain links TRBV11-2 with TRBJ2-1, with a tentative D call TRBD2 (5 bases). The V gene's germline CDR1 is SGHAT and CDR2 FQNNGV. V gave up 3 bases and J gave up 3 bases, with 6 bases separating them. This CDR3 spans 13 amino acids. CDR3 DNA sequence: TGTGCCAGCAGCTTCACTAGCTACAATGAGCAGTTCTTC. The encoded protein is CASSFTSYNEQFF.

A note on this clone: The junction and the germline gene differ at one end; a read error may be behind it. Written as DNA, the CDR3 is TGTGCCAGCAACCATATCCACTCGTCCGGGACAGACCCTATTTTT. Translation: CASNHIHSSGTDPIF. The V gene is TRBV5-4, the J gene TRBJ1-4; 7 bases agree with TRBD1. The CDR3 is 15 amino acids. Germline CDR1 and CDR2: SGHNT and YYREEE (reference sequence).

The chain employs TRBV6-5 and TRBJ1-5; D gene ambiguous. The CDR3 runs to 12 residues. CDR1 and CDR2 (germline): MNHEY, SVGAGI. V gave up 8 bases and J gave up 3 bases, with 8 bases separating them. The CDR3 protein is CASQTHNQPQHF. The CDR3 bases are TGTGCCAGCCAGACCCACAATCAGCCCCAGCATTTT.

This CDR3 reads CASSLSRDRGSYEQYF. In DNA, the CDR3 is TGTGCCAGCAGCTTGTCCCGGGACAGGGGTTCCTACGAGCAGTACTTC. The genes are TRBV7-9 and TRBJ2-7, with TRBD1 matching over 10 bases. This CDR3 region has 16 residues. After removal of 3 bases from V and 1 base from J, the junction contained 6 bases not matched to a gene. CDR1 is SEHNR and CDR2 is FQNEAQ in the germline V gene (reference sequence).

V and J are TRBV21-1 and TRBJ1-2. TRBV21-1 is described as a pseudogene. CDR3 size: 19 residues. CDR3: CASSKKSSAGSGPNYGYTF. CDR3 nucleotides: TGTGCCAGCAGCAAGAAAAGCTCGGCAGGTTCGGGGCCTAACTATGGCTACACCTTC.

This chain uses TRBV30 with TRBJ1-6; D perhaps matches TRBD1 (5 bases). This CDR3 comprises 15 residues. Trimming cost V 5 bases and J 10 bases, with 21 bases left between them. Per germline, CDR1 GTSNPN and CDR2 SVGIG (reference sequence). The CDR3 region has the DNA TGTGCCTGGGTTCCAGGGCGGACCGGAGGCTCACCCCTCCACTTT. It translates to CAWVPGRTGGSPLHF.

This rearrangement joins TRBV6-6 to TRBJ2-7; perhaps TRBD1 as D (5 bases). Germline V gene data show CDR1 as MNHNY and CDR2 as SVGAGI (reference sequence). V was trimmed by 2 bases and J by 5 bases, leaving 7 bases between them. The CDR3 loop spans 12 amino acids. As DNA, the CDR3 is TGTGCCAGCAGTTACCCACAGGACGAGCAGTACTTC. Its protein is CASSYPQDEQYF.

The chain links TRBV6-1 to TRBJ1-5; a possible D gene is TRBD1 (6 bases). The CDR3 runs 16 residues. Germline V gene data show CDR1 as MNHNS and CDR2 as SASEGT. Trimming left V 0 bases short and J 6 bases short, with 15 bases between. This CDR3 reads CASSEANAGARQPQHF. The CDR3 bases are TGTGCCAGCAGTGAAGCGAACGCGGGGGCGCGTCAGCCCCAGCATTTT.